Below are 20 T cell receptor beta chains sequenced from a single sample in a study of post-analysis software for immune sequencing data. Study-wide findings and caveats: Patients used roughly five TRBV segments, including TRBV5-6, TRBV5-1 and TRBV20-1, more often than controls.

Unique molecular identifiers were built into the TCR beta cDNA libraries. TCRdb ran MiXCR on the PCR reads and lists one entry per CDR3 protein. The table shows hundreds of thousands of distinct CDR3 sequences, with 53% occurring only once. The antigens of these receptors remain unknown. Source material: blood. These receptors were obtained from a girl aged 5-17 years with multiple sclerosis.

This clonotype was recorded a few times. The gene calls are TRBV6-5 and TRBJ1-5; 7 nucleotides agree with TRBD1. V was clipped by 5 bases and J by 11 bases; unmatched bases: 9. Germline lookup yields CDR1 MNHEY and CDR2 SVGAGI. There are 13 residues in the CDR3. The DNA for the CDR3 is TGTGCCAGCAGTCGCCCCCAGGGGGGGACCCAGCATTTT. The encoded protein is CASSRPQGGTQHF.

The genes are TRBV10-3 and TRBJ2-7, with D perhaps TRBD1 (5 bases). Per germline, CDR1 ENHRY and CDR2 SYGVKD. Trimming took off 0 bases at V and 2 bases at J, with 17 bases between the two ends. The CDR3 has 17 amino acids. The CDR3 sequence is CAISESIGQGITYEQYF. Written as DNA, the CDR3 is TGTGCCATCAGTGAGTCGATTGGGCAGGGAATTACCTACGAGCAGTACTTC.

This clonotype has only one observation. The V gene is TRBV20-1, the J gene TRBJ2-7; D remains unclear. V was clipped by 3 bases and J by 7 bases, with 7 bases between them. Germline CDR1 DFQATT, CDR2 SNEGSKA (reference sequence). CDR3 length: 10 amino acids. The CDR3 spells CSASLREQYF. The CDR3 DNA is TGCAGTGCTAGCCTCAGGGAGCAGTACTTC.

The V call is TRBV24-1, the J call TRBJ2-7; D not certain. Germline V gene lookup returns CDR1 KGHDR and CDR2 SFDVKD. The CDR3 extends over 15 amino acids. V was trimmed by 5 bases and J by 4 bases, leaving 17 bases between them. The CDR3 DNA is TGTGCCACCAGTGCCCCGAGGTGGGTGAGGTACGAGCAGTACTTC. Protein: CATSAPRWVRYEQYF.

This chain joins TRBV9 and TRBJ2-1, with D possibly being TRBD1 (6 bases). The ends were cut back, 0 bases at V and 9 bases at J, with 10 bases in the middle. This CDR3 contains 13 residues. Germline V CDR1 and CDR2: SGDLS, YYNGEE. DNA of the CDR3: TGTGCCAGCAGCGTAGTTGGGGGCGGTGAGCAGTTCTTC. Encoded protein: CASSVVGGGEQFF. Complete variable domain (other parts from reference TRBV9 and TRBJ2-1): DSGVTQTPKHLITATGQRVTLRCSPRSGDLSVYWYQQSLDQGLQFLIQYYNGEERAKGNILERFSAQQFPDLHSELNLSSLELGDSALYFCASSVVGGGEQFFGPGTRLTVL.

This clonotype has only a few counts. The V and J genes are TRBV6-2 or TRBV6-3 and TRBJ2-5, with D hard to call. The CDR3 runs 15 residues. Trimming took off 0 bases at V and 6 bases at J, with 14 bases between the two ends. Germline CDR1 reads MNHEY; CDR2 reads SVGEGT. The CDR3 protein is CASSYSRMGRQTQYF. Written as DNA, the CDR3 is TGTGCCAGCAGTTACTCGAGGATGGGAAGACAGACCCAGTACTTC.

The chain recombines TRBV4-1 with TRBJ2-4; TRBD2 matches at 11 bases. The J call is uncertain, as TRBJ2-5 better fits the DNA end. The CDR3 sequence is 16 residues long. Germline V lookup: CDR1 MGHRA, CDR2 YSYEKL. The CDR3 DNA reads TGCGCCAGCAGCCGCGAACTAGCGGGAGCCTCCAAGACCCAGTACTTC. Translated: CASSRELAGASKTQYF.

This clonotype has a single count. This rearrangement joins TRBV29-1 to TRBJ1-2; tentative D call: TRBD1 (5 bases). CDR1 is SQVTM and CDR2 is ANQGSEA in the germline V gene. V lost 7 bases, J lost 8 bases, and 14 bases lay in between. There are 11 residues in the CDR3. The CDR3 DNA reads TGCAGCGGCCAGGGTAATGAGGGCTACACCTTC. Its translation is CSGQGNEGYTF.

The V and J genes are TRBV7-3 and TRBJ2-1; 9 nucleotides match TRBD2. V lost 3 bases and J lost 8; bases outside the gene matches: 8. Germline V gene data show CDR1 as SGHTA and CDR2 as FQGTGA. This CDR3 contains 15 residues. The CDR3 DNA sequence: TGTGCCAGCAGCTTGGGGCCAATAGCGGGAGATGAGCAGTTCTTC. Translation: CASSLGPIAGDEQFF. Full variable domain (missing parts from reference TRBV7-3 and TRBJ2-1): GAGVSQTPSNKVTEKGKYVELRCDPISGHTALYWYRQSLGQGPEFLIYFQGTGAADDSGLPNDRFFAVRPEGSVSTLKIQRTERGDSAVYLCASSLGPIAGDEQFFGPGTRLTVL.

This clonotype was detected only a few times. The DNA for the CDR3 is TGTGCCAGCTCACCGGCGGGCTATTCCTACAATGAGCAGTTCTTC. Encoded protein: CASSPAGYSYNEQFF. The chain links TRBV18 to TRBJ2-1, with D perhaps matching TRBD2 (5 bases). The V and J ends lost 3 bases and 1 base respectively, with 10 bases between them. The CDR3 length is 15 residues. The germline gives CDR1 KGHSH, CDR2 LQKENI.

This chain uses TRBV7-8 with TRBJ1-2, with D maybe TRBD1 (6 bases). Germline V gene data show CDR1 as SGHVS and CDR2 as FQNEAQ. V lost 1 base and J lost 3, with 15 bases in between. This CDR3 contains 16 residues. The CDR3 protein is CASSLGRRAGDYGYTF. The CDR3, as DNA: TGTGCCAGCAGCTTAGGAAGACGGGCAGGGGACTATGGCTACACCTTC.

V is TRBV5-1 and J is TRBJ2-7; D perhaps matches TRBD1 (5 bases). V lost 0 bases, J lost 2 bases, and 12 bases lay in between. This CDR3 region has 15 residues. Germline values: CDR1 SGHRS, CDR2 YFSETQ. CDR3: CASSLEAQGPYEQYF. In nucleotides, the CDR3 is TGCGCCAGCAGCTTGGAGGCCCAGGGTCCCTACGAGCAGTACTTC.

In this sample, this clonotype turned up a few times. The chain links TRBV2 to TRBJ2-7; tentative D call: TRBD1 (5 bases). The CDR3 contains 14 residues. Germline V gene data show CDR1 as SNHLY and CDR2 as FYNNEI. V lost 4 bases and J 3 bases, leaving 13 bases between the germline ends. CDR3 sequence: CASSVRAGHYEQYF. DNA of the CDR3: TGTGCCAGCAGTGTTCGGGCAGGGCACTACGAGCAGTACTTC.

The chain links TRBV25-1 to TRBJ2-7, with D unresolved. Trimming stripped 3 bases from V and 2 bases from J, with 11 bases between. The CDR3 covers 14 residues. CDR1 MGHDK and CDR2 SYGVNS come from the germline V gene. CDR3 DNA: TGTGCCAGCAGTGACGTCTTTGGGACCTACGAGCAGTACTTC. Its translation: CASSDVFGTYEQYF.

The CDR3 region has the DNA TGTGCCAGCAGCCCCGTGGGCGTCAATCAGCCCCAGCATTTT. This codes for CASSPVGVNQPQHF. The V and J genes are TRBV7-6 and TRBJ1-5; no firm D call. Germline V lookup: CDR1 SGHVS, CDR2 FNYEAQ. The CDR3 spans 14 residues. V lost 5 bases to trimming and J lost 3 bases, with 11 bases between them.

The CDR3 is CASSPKTLVFGDEQFF. The CDR3 coding sequence is TGTGCCAGCAGCCCCAAGACACTAGTTTTCGGCGATGAGCAGTTCTTC. The rearrangement links TRBV3-1 to TRBJ2-1; D possibly corresponds to TRBD2 (5 bases). The germline gives CDR1 LGHDT, CDR2 YNNKEL (reference sequence). This CDR3 has 16 residues. Trimming removed 4 bases at V and 8 bases at J, with 21 bases between.

The V gene is TRBV30, the J gene TRBJ1-5; 7 bases line up with TRBD1. CDR3 length: 14 residues. The germline V gene encodes CDR1 GTSNPN and CDR2 SVGIG (reference sequence). V was clipped by 2 bases and J by 4 bases; unmatched bases: 5. In DNA form, the CDR3 reads TGTGCCTGGAGTAAGGACAGGCTGAATCAGCCCCAGCATTTT. Translated: CAWSKDRLNQPQHF.

This chain connects TRBV11-2 to TRBJ2-7; 10 bases are a match to TRBD1. CDR3 length: 16 amino acids. Germline trimming cut 6 bases from V and 5 bases from J; bases unmatched to any gene: 13. Germline V gene sequence: CDR1 SGHAT, CDR2 FQNNGV. CDR3 DNA: TGTGCCAGCAGTACTCTCAGGGACAGGGGTAGGAACGAGCAGTACTTC. It translates to CASSTLRDRGRNEQYF.

The chain employs TRBV6-6 and TRBJ2-7; 9 positions agree with TRBD1. CDR1 is MNHNY, CDR2 SVGAGI, per germline (reference sequence). Trimming removed 8 bases from V and 0 bases from J; junction bases left unmatched: 2. The CDR3 has 13 residues. CDR3 bases: TGTGCCAGCCAGGGACAGGGCTCCTACGAGCAGTACTTC. This encodes CASQGQGSYEQYF.

The chain carries TRBV29-1 and TRBJ1-1; 9 positions agree with TRBD1. Germline V gene lookup returns CDR1 SQVTM and CDR2 ANQGSEA. CDR3 length equals 14 residues. The V gene end was trimmed by 0 bases and the J gene end by 5 bases; junction bases not matched to a gene: 4. CDR3 sequence: CSVEEKTGGTEAFF. CDR3 sequence (DNA): TGCAGCGTTGAAGAAAAGACAGGGGGGACTGAAGCTTTCTTT.